This T cell receptor (beta chain) was sequenced for a study of blood T cells in healthy people across ages. A sample-barcoded 5' primer and a J-beta primer mix were used in a second PCR of roughly 6 to 11 cycles. TCRdb re-called the 5' RACE reads with MiXCR, one entry per CDR3 protein. Of over a million distinct CDR3 sequences listed, approximately 59% are singletons. Samples each had at least 6 micrograms of total RNA extracted. This CDR3 contains 13 residues. V gave up 1 base and J gave up 5 bases, with 9 bases separating them. Germline CDR1 reads MGHDK; CDR2 reads SYGVNS. This clonotype has a handful of counts.

The chain is built from TRBV25-1 and TRBJ2-7, with D possibly being TRBD1 (5 bases). The sequenced sample consisted of blood. The receptor was isolated from a man between 18 and 35 years old in good health. The CDR3 DNA sequence: TGTGCCAGCAGTGAATGGCAGGGTCACGAGCAGTACTTC. This sequence encodes CASSEWQGHEQYF.